The rows below give T cell receptor beta chains drawn from one sample of a study of blood T cell repertoires in COVID-19. Profiling relied on immunoSEQ multiplex PCR, and the TCRdb table lists in-frame clones only, not all of them. The sample shows some 240,000 clones, 75% to 90% of them seen only once. The sample comprised peripheral blood. All receptors derive from a woman aged 40 to 50 who had recovered from COVID-19. The CDR3 runs from the conserved cysteine through the conserved F or W. The D gene is left open where the match is weak. Clone size is shown for a subset of rows, as once, few, many or a class of expanded clone.

TRBV9	.	TRBJ2-3	TRBD1	CASSLGPGTDSTDTQYF	TGTGCCAGCAGCCTCGGGCCCGGGACAGACAGCACAGATACGCAGTATTTT
TRBV28	.	TRBJ2-5	.	CASSLGPRVVETQYF	TGTGCCAGCAGTTTAGGGCCCAGGGTGGTGGAGACCCAGTACTTC
TRBV7-6	.	TRBJ1-3	TRBD1	CASSPTDRVGNTIYF	TGTGCCAGCAGCCCCACGGACAGGGTCGGAAACACCATATATTTT
TRBV3-1/TRBV3-2	.	TRBJ2-5	TRBD2	CASSQGTSGGWETQYF	TGTGCCAGCAGCCAAGGGACTAGCGGGGGGTGGGAGACCCAGTACTTC
TRBV7-6	once	TRBJ2-7	TRBD2	CASSASSGGDIEQYF	TGTGCCAGCAGCGCATCTAGCGGGGGGGATATCGAGCAGTACTTC
TRBV19	.	TRBJ2-1	TRBD2	CASSITSGRNEQFF	TGTGCCAGTAGTATAACTAGCGGGAGGAATGAGCAGTTCTTC
TRBV2	.	TRBJ2-1	TRBD2	CASRGTSGSNEQFF	TGTGCCAGCAGAGGGACTAGCGGGAGTAATGAGCAGTTCTTC
TRBV6-6	.	TRBJ1-6	TRBD1	CASSRTGTGLNNSPLHF	TGTGCCAGCAGTCGCACCGGGACAGGGTTAAATAATTCACCCCTCCACTTT
TRBV2	.	TRBJ2-3	.	CASSEFASTDTQYF	TGTGCCAGCAGTGAATTTGCGAGCACAGATACGCAGTATTTT
TRBV6-4	once	TRBJ2-3	.	CASSPSGTDTQYF	TGTGCCAGCAGTCCCTCGGGCACAGATACGCAGTATTTT
TRBV19	.	TRBJ1-1	.	CASRPRGKDTEAFF	TGTGCCAGTAGACCCCGGGGGAAGGACACTGAAGCTTTCTTT
TRBV28	.	TRBJ2-7	.	CASSLLGGGQYF	TGTGCCAGCAGTTTATTGGGAGGTGGGCAGTACTTC
TRBV9	.	TRBJ2-3	TRBD2	CASSADLAGGQDTQYF	TGTGCCAGCAGCGCCGATCTAGCGGGGGGGCAGGATACGCAGTATTTT
TRBV5-6	once	TRBJ2-5	.	CASSRGITSRETQYF	TGTGCCAGCAGCCGTGGAATAACTAGTCGGGAGACCCAGTACTTC
TRBV25-1	.	TRBJ2-2	.	CASSEYMEHPKLFF	TGTGCCAGCAGTGAATATATGGAGCATCCTAAGCTGTTTTTT
TRBV5-1	.	TRBJ2-3	.	CASTKGRLPATDTQYF	TGCGCCAGCACCAAGGGGCGCCTGCCGGCGACAGATACGCAGTATTTT
TRBV5-1	.	TRBJ2-1	TRBD2	CASSLAAGGTYNEQFF	TGCGCCAGCAGCTTGGCAGCGGGAGGGACTTACAATGAGCAGTTCTTC
TRBV15	.	TRBJ2-3	.	CATSRARGGGTDTQYF	TGTGCCACCAGCAGGGCCCGCGGGGGCGGCACAGATACGCAGTATTTT
TRBV11-2	.	TRBJ2-2	TRBD2	CASSLDGVAGFRTGELFF	TGTGCCAGCAGCTTAGATGGGGTAGCGGGATTTCGTACCGGGGAGCTGTTTTTT
TRBV19	once	TRBJ2-5	TRBD1	CASSTGTGGLETQYF	TGTGCCAGTAGTACAGGGACAGGGGGCCTGGAGACCCAGTACTTC
TRBV6-4	.	TRBJ2-3	.	CASAKGNRDTDTQYF	TGTGCCAGTGCGAAGGGCAACAGGGACACAGATACGCAGTATTTT
TRBV5-4	.	TRBJ1-2	.	CASSLGGSDYGYTF	TGTGCCAGCAGCTTGGGTGGGAGCGACTATGGCTACACCTTC
TRBV11-3	.	TRBJ2-1	TRBD2	CASSLDEGLAGYEQFF	TGTGCCAGCAGCTTAGACGAAGGACTAGCGGGATATGAGCAGTTCTTC
TRBV2	.	TRBJ2-5	TRBD1	CASGQERQGDETQYF	TGTGCCAGCGGCCAGGAGCGGCAGGGGGACGAGACCCAGTACTTC
TRBV11-3	few	TRBJ2-1	TRBD2	CASSPGGSNEQFF	TGTGCCAGCAGCCCGGGGGGGAGCAATGAGCAGTTCTTC
TRBV28	once	TRBJ2-7	TRBD1	CAIKDRMTYEQYF	TGTGCCATTAAGGACAGGATGACCTACGAGCAGTACTTC
TRBV2	.	TRBJ2-6	.	CASPQLPTSSGANVLTF	TGTGCCAGCCCACAGCTACCAACCTCTTCTGGGGCCAACGTCCTGACTTTC
TRBV27	.	TRBJ1-6	TRBD1	CASRSTGQGANSPLHF	TGTGCCAGCAGATCGACCGGACAGGGGGCAAATTCACCCCTCCACTTT
TRBV2	few	TRBJ1-1	.	CASSDSHNTEAFF	TGTGCCAGCAGCGACTCACACAACACTGAAGCTTTCTTT
TRBV9	.	TRBJ2-3	.	CASSVGQFSDTQYF	TGTGCCAGCAGCGTAGGGCAGTTCTCAGATACGCAGTATTTT
TRBV11-3	.	TRBJ1-1	.	CASSLTGEGTEAFF	TGTGCCAGCAGCTTAACGGGGGAGGGCACTGAAGCTTTCTTT
TRBV19	once	TRBJ1-2	TRBD1	CATLIGTGRYGYTF	TGTGCCACCCTTATCGGGACAGGACGCTATGGCTACACCTTC
TRBV5-1	.	TRBJ1-6	.	CASSLAGIGSPLHF	TGCGCCAGCAGCTTGGCAGGTATCGGTTCACCCCTCCACTTT
TRBV11-3	.	TRBJ1-6	.	CASSLSGETDSPLHF	TGTGCCAGCAGCTTATCTGGGGAGACGGATTCACCCCTCCACTTT
TRBV5-1	.	TRBJ1-1	TRBD1	CASSPDRVRNTEAFF	TGCGCCAGCAGCCCCGACAGGGTTCGGAACACTGAAGCTTTCTTT
TRBV2	.	TRBJ1-6	TRBD1	CASNGGQGVNSPLHF	TGTGCCAGCAACGGAGGACAGGGTGTTAATTCACCCCTCCACTTT
TRBV5-1	.	TRBJ2-5	TRBD2	CASSENRLAARETQYF	TGCGCCAGCAGCGAAAACCGACTAGCCGCTCGGGAGACCCAGTACTTC
TRBV7-6	.	TRBJ1-4	.	CASSLAQGLQEKLFF	TGTGCCAGCAGCCTCGCCCAGGGACTTCAAGAAAAACTGTTTTTT
TRBV24-1	.	TRBJ2-3	TRBD1	CATERGPEADTQYF	TGTGCCACGGAGAGGGGGCCCGAGGCAGATACGCAGTATTTT
TRBV14	.	TRBJ2-3	TRBD2	CASSQETMLAGVTDTQYF	TGTGCCAGCAGCCAAGAAACCATGCTAGCGGGAGTAACGGATACGCAGTATTTT
TRBV4-1	.	TRBJ2-2	.	CASSQGPKNTGELFF	TGCGCCAGCAGCCAAGGTCCCAAGAACACCGGGGAGCTGTTTTTT
TRBV7-9	.	TRBJ1-2	TRBD1	CASSHGTGTVTYGYTF	TGTGCCAGCAGCCACGGAACCGGGACAGTTACCTATGGCTACACCTTC
TRBV18	.	TRBJ2-3	.	CASSPPLQGADTQYF	TGTGCCAGCTCACCACCTTTGCAGGGCGCAGATACGCAGTATTTT
TRBV19	.	TRBJ2-1	TRBD2	CASSSGLAGVNEQFF	TGTGCCAGTAGTTCGGGACTAGCGGGAGTCAATGAGCAGTTCTTC
TRBV4-2	.	TRBJ1-1	TRBD1	CASSEESGTGSTEAFF	TGTGCCAGCAGCGAAGAGAGCGGGACAGGGTCCACTGAAGCTTTCTTT
TRBV2	few	TRBJ1-1	.	CASSELVRSSPQAFF	TGTGCCAGCAGTGAACTCGTCCGGTCTTCGCCCCAAGCTTTCTTT
TRBV7-9	once	TRBJ1-1	.	CASSLGTGTLNTEAFF	TGTGCCAGCAGCTTAGGAACCGGGACACTAAACACTGAAGCTTTCTTT
TRBV10-3	.	TRBJ2-3	.	CAISVERTDTQYF	TGTGCCATCAGTGTTGAACGGACAGATACGCAGTATTTT
TRBV19	.	TRBJ2-2	.	CAGRVSPYTGELFF	TGTGCCGGGCGAGTCTCGCCTTACACCGGGGAGCTGTTTTTT
TRBV10-3	once	TRBJ1-2	TRBD1	CAISNEGQAHINYGYTF	TGTGCCATCAGCAACGAGGGACAGGCACACATTAACTATGGCTACACCTTC
TRBV28	.	TRBJ1-2	TRBD1	CASSLTGTGVKNYGYTF	TGTGCCAGCAGTTTAACCGGGACAGGGGTAAAGAACTATGGCTACACCTTC
TRBV9	.	TRBJ2-5	.	CASSVGGVAGSMTQYF	TGTGCCAGCAGCGTAGGAGGGGTTGCGGGGTCGATGACCCAGTACTTC
TRBV18	.	TRBJ2-2	.	CASSQVPSVELFF	TGTGCCAGCTCACAAGTACCCTCGGTCGAGCTGTTTTTT
TRBV28	.	TRBJ2-2	.	CASSFLSRNTGELFF	TGTGCCAGCAGTTTCTTATCCAGGAACACCGGGGAGCTGTTTTTT
TRBV6-5	.	TRBJ2-7	.	CASSYSTRGYEQYF	TGTGCCAGCAGTTACTCAACGCGGGGCTACGAGCAGTACTTC